The clone carrying this T cell receptor (beta chain) was observed a handful of times. Its target is unknown. Germline V gives CDR1 SGDLS, CDR2 YYNGEE. This CDR3 is 15 amino acids long. Trimming shortened V by 2 bases and J by 0 bases, and 10 bases separated the two germline ends. The record originates from a study of T cell clonotyping in hematopoietic cell transplantation. Study findings and constraints: Pathologically expanded recipient clonotypes increased progressively from day 30 to day 180 as diversity fell. Higher Inverse Simpson Index values in graft donor and pretransplant recipient predicted broader posttransplant TCR diversity. Few recipient clonotypes overlapped donors; over 95% were de novo at given depth.

TCRdb's table, derived via immunoSEQ multiplex PCR, lists solely in-frame clones and lacks some. The profile shows some 5,800 clones, approximately 87% of them singletons. The source was peripheral blood mononuclear cells, collected 180 days after allogeneic stem cell transplant. This receptor was obtained from a female patient in her fifties or sixties who had an allogeneic stem cell transplant from an unrelated donor, so the T cells may come from the graft donor. Some clones in this sample may be carry-over from other donors' samples. V and J are TRBV9 and TRBJ2-3, with D perhaps matching TRBD2 (5 bases). For the CDR3, the DNA is TGTGCCAGCAGCGTTGAGGGAAGGAGCACAGATACGCAGTATTTT. Amino acid sequence: CASSVEGRSTDTQYF.